Below, 17 T cell receptor beta chains from the same sample are listed, as sequenced in a study of patients and donors after allogeneic stem cell transplantation. TCRdb fed the RT-PCR reads into MiXCR, producing one record per CDR3 protein. The data hold about 200,000 distinct CDR3 sequences, with less than 45% observed a single time. Sample: blood, either unsorted or a sorted T cell fraction (not recorded which). The receptor set was obtained from a human donor who was either an allogeneic HSCT recipient or a stem cell or donor lymphocyte infusion donor (not recorded which). It is not recorded whose cells these are; they may come from a transplant donor.

The rearrangement joins TRBV3-1 to TRBJ2-1; 8 positions agree with TRBD1. This CDR3 spans 15 amino acids. The V gene's germline CDR1 is LGHDT and CDR2 YNNKEL (reference sequence). J lost 0 bases, V lost 3 bases, and 1 base had no gene match. The CDR3 DNA reads as TGTGCCAGCAGCCACAGGGGGCTCTCCTACAATGAGCAGTTCTTC. It encodes CASSHRGLSYNEQFF.

This clonotype was counted only a few times. The chain carries TRBV7-9 and TRBJ2-6; D is undetermined. CDR1 is SEHNR and CDR2 is FQNEAQ in the germline V gene (reference sequence). This CDR3 contains 12 residues. CDR3 loop: CAYDWPANVLTF. The CDR3 nucleotides are TGTGCTTATGACTGGCCCGCCAACGTCCTGACTTTC.

This sequence joins TRBV27 and TRBJ1-5, with 12 bases fitting TRBD1. In germline, CDR1 is MNHEY, CDR2 SMNVEV (reference sequence). The CDR3 runs 16 residues. V was clipped by 0 bases and J by 7 bases; unmatched bases: 4. The CDR3: CASSLSGQGARQPQHF. CDR3 bases: TGTGCCAGCAGTTTATCGGGACAGGGGGCGAGGCAGCCCCAGCATTTT.

The chain couples TRBV28 to TRBJ1-4, with TRBD1 as a possible D gene (5 bases). The CDR3 has 15 amino acids. CDR1 and CDR2 (germline): MDHEN, SYDVKM. Trimming left V 3 bases short and J 3 bases short, with 11 bases between. CDR3 DNA: TGTGCCAGCAGTTTTGGGGCACGGGCTAATGAAAAACTGTTTTTT. Amino acids: CASSFGARANEKLFF.

This sequence joins TRBV20-1 and TRBJ1-1, with 7 bases that match TRBD1. From germline, CDR1 is DFQATT and CDR2 SNEGSKA (reference sequence). J was trimmed by 6 bases and V by 2 bases; bases with no gene match: 6. The length of the CDR3 is 13 residues. The CDR3 loop is CSARLQGQAEAFF. The CDR3 DNA follows: TGCAGTGCTAGATTACAGGGGCAGGCTGAAGCTTTCTTT.

The chain joins TRBV2 to TRBJ2-1; either TRBD1 or TRBD2 may fit D (5 bases each). The CDR3 totals 15 residues. Germline loops: CDR1 SNHLY, CDR2 FYNNEI. Between the trimmed V and J ends, which lost 6 bases and 0 bases, there was a span of 12 bases. CDR3 in amino acids: CASRGWGPSYNEQFF. The CDR3 DNA reads TGTGCCAGCAGGGGGTGGGGACCCTCCTACAATGAGCAGTTCTTC.

This chain joins TRBV6-2 or TRBV6-3 and TRBJ2-7; 7 positions match TRBD1. CDR3 length: 14 amino acids. Per the germline V gene, CDR1 is MNHEY and CDR2 is SVGEGT. The junction had 8 bases not matched to a gene; V was cut back by 6 bases and J by 3 bases. As DNA, the CDR3 is TGTGCCAGCAGGACAGGGATCCTTATCTACGAGCAGTACTTC. As protein: CASRTGILIYEQYF.

This chain joins TRBV7-2 and TRBJ1-2; D possibly corresponds to TRBD1 (5 bases). This CDR3 comprises 13 residues. The germline V and J ends were trimmed by 0 bases and 8 bases, with 10 bases remaining between them. Germline CDR1 reads SGHTA; CDR2 reads FQGNSA. Here the CDR3 reads CASSLAGEGGYTF. The CDR3 nucleotides are TGTGCCAGCAGCTTAGCGGGGGAAGGCGGCTACACCTTC. Filled out from reference TRBV7-2 and TRBJ1-2, the complete variable domain reads GAGVSQSPSNKVTEKGKDVELRCDPISGHTALYWYRQSLGQGLEFLIYFQGNSAPDKSGLPSDRFSAERTGGSVSTLTIQRTQQEDSAVYLCASSLAGEGGYTFGSGTRLTVV.

This clonotype came up once. One end of the junction does not line up with germline, which may come from a read error. The gene calls are TRBV5-6 and TRBJ2-7; 10 nucleotides line up with TRBD2. The CDR3 runs 12 residues. CDR1 is SGHDT and CDR2 is YYEEEE in the germline V gene. In nucleotides, the CDR3 is TGCATGATGAGCGGGAGGGCCTACGAGCAGTACTTC. Translating it yields CMMSGRAYEQYF. Filled out from reference TRBV5-6 and TRBJ2-7, the complete variable domain reads DAGVTQSPTHLIKTRGQQVTLRCSPKSGHDTVSWYQQALGQGPQFIFQYYEEEERQRGNFPDRFSGHQFPNYSSELNVNALLLGDSALYLCMMSGRAYEQYFGPGTRLTVT.

There are a few counts of this clonotype. The chain carries TRBV6-5 and TRBJ1-6; D not resolved. Per germline, CDR1 MNHEY and CDR2 SVGAGI. The CDR3 totals 16 residues. V was cut by 2 bases and J by 5 bases, with 13 bases left in between. The CDR3 reads CASSYVFSRDNSPLHF. CDR3 sequence (DNA): TGTGCCAGCAGTTACGTCTTTTCACGGGATAATTCACCCCTCCACTTT.

A few counts support this clonotype. The chain couples TRBV12-3 or TRBV12-4 to TRBJ2-1, with D unresolved. This CDR3 has 12 amino acids. Between the trimmed V and J ends, which lost 2 bases and 8 bases, there was a span of 7 bases. The CDR3 sequence: CASSLYRDEQFF. The CDR3 region has the DNA TGTGCCAGCAGTTTATACCGAGATGAGCAGTTCTTC.

This clonotype came up a few times. This sequence joins TRBV7-9 and TRBJ2-3, with no clear D. V was pared by 4 bases and J by 2 bases, with 4 bases between. The CDR3 is 12 residues long. Germline CDR1 SEHNR, CDR2 FQNEAQ (reference sequence). CDR3 bases: TGTGCCAGCAGCTCCCCCACAGATACGCAGTATTTT. Protein sequence: CASSSPTDTQYF.

This clonotype turned up a few times. This chain joins TRBV12-3 or TRBV12-4 and TRBJ1-5; tentative D call: TRBD1 (5 bases). This CDR3 is 15 amino acids long. V was clipped by 5 bases and J by 7 bases, with 18 bases between them. CDR3 region: CASSLGGASRQPQHF. In DNA, the CDR3 is TGTGCCAGCAGTCTCGGGGGAGCATCGAGGCAGCCCCAGCATTTT.

CDR3 nucleotide sequence: TGTGCCAGCAGTCCAATAGCGGTTTCCTCTCACACCGGGGAGCTGTTTTTT. This translates into CASSPIAVSSHTGELFF. The rearrangement uses TRBV3-1 and TRBJ2-2, with D possibly matching TRBD2 (6 bases). Germline CDR1 and CDR2: LGHDT and YNNKEL (reference sequence). V was cut by 6 bases and J by 3 bases, with 20 bases left in between. CDR3 length: 17 residues.

This clonotype was seen a few times. The V gene is TRBV18, the J gene TRBJ1-1; no definite D call. The germline V gene encodes CDR1 KGHSH and CDR2 LQKENI. CDR3 size: 15 residues. V gave up 6 bases and J gave up 3 bases, with 17 bases separating them. The CDR3 reads CASSLDLTPDTEAFF. CDR3 nucleotide sequence: TGTGCCAGCTCCCTTGATCTTACCCCGGACACTGAAGCTTTCTTT. Based on the CDR3 plus reference TRBV18 and TRBJ1-1, the full variable domain is NAGVMQNPRHLVRRRGQEARLRCSPMKGHSHVYWYRQLPEEGLKFMVYLQKENIIDESGMPKERFSAEFPKEGPSILRIQQVVRGDSAAYFCASSLDLTPDTEAFFGQGTRLTVV.

This clonotype occurred once. V gene TRBV15 combines with J gene TRBJ2-2; 8 bases are a match to TRBD1. V gave up 7 bases and J gave up 1 base; unmatched junction bases: 8. The CDR3 length is 16 residues. From germline, CDR1 is LNHNV and CDR2 YYDKDF (reference sequence). This CDR3 is CATIIPGTGNTGELFF. CDR3 sequence (DNA): TGTGCCACCATCATACCCGGGACAGGGAACACCGGGGAGCTGTTTTTT. Supplemented by reference TRBV15 and TRBJ2-2, the full variable domain reads DAMVIQNPRYQVTQFGKPVTLSCSQTLNHNVMYWYQQKSSQAPKLLFHYYDKDFNNEADTPDNFQSRRPNTSFCFLDIRSPGLGDTAMYLCATIIPGTGNTGELFFGEGSRLTVL.

This clonotype came up a few times. V is TRBV7-8 and J is TRBJ2-1; 9 bases match TRBD2. The J segment lost 7 bases and the V segment lost 0 bases, leaving 10 bases of the junction unmatched. The CDR3 covers 17 residues. Germline CDR1 SGHVS, CDR2 FQNEAQ. The CDR3 DNA is TGTGCCAGCAGCTTAGCTAGAATCCCGGGACTAGCTAATGAGCAGTTCTTC. Translated: CASSLARIPGLANEQFF.